These T cell receptor beta chains were read from a single sample in a study of sequential checkpoint blockade in melanoma. TCRdb keeps only in-frame clones here, not all; method: immunoSEQ multiplex PCR. The table includes about 28,000 clones, around 90% detected once. Sequencing was performed on CD8+ T cells sorted from blood (inferred from file names), taken from a patient given nivolumab and ipilimumab in sequence. The receptors here all came from a human donor with melanoma. CDR3s include the opening cysteine and the closing phenylalanine or tryptophan. A D gene is named only where the DNA matches it firmly. Clone size appears in some rows only: once, few, many, or a class for an expanded clone.

CDR3nt: TGTGCCAGCAGCTTAAGCGGGGGGGCTATCCAGTCAGGAGAGCTGTTTTTT
CDR3aa: CASSLSGGAIQSGELFF
j_gene: TRBJ2-2
d_gene: TRBD2
abundance: once
v_gene: TRBV7-3

CDR3nt: TGTGCCAGCAGTTTAGGCCAGACACTGTACAATGAGCAGTTCTTC
CDR3aa: CASSLGQTLYNEQFF
j_gene: TRBJ2-1
d_gene: NA
abundance: NA
v_gene: TRBV27

CDR3nt: TGTGCCAGCAGGCAGGGTAACCAAGAGACCCAGTACTTC
CDR3aa: CASRQGNQETQYF
j_gene: TRBJ2-5
d_gene: NA
abundance: NA
v_gene: TRBV6-1

CDR3nt: TGTGCCAGCAGCCTCGGACTGCCTGTGCAGTTCTTC
CDR3aa: CASSLGLPVQFF
j_gene: TRBJ2-1
d_gene: NA
abundance: NA
v_gene: TRBV7-8

CDR3nt: TGCAGCGTTGACTACAGACTAGCGGGGGTAACTAGGGAGACCCAGTACTTC
CDR3aa: CSVDYRLAGVTRETQYF
j_gene: TRBJ2-5
d_gene: TRBD2
abundance: NA
v_gene: TRBV29-1

CDR3nt: TGTGCCATCAGTGAGCCCTCCGAGACTAAGAATGAGCAGTTCTTC
CDR3aa: CAISEPSETKNEQFF
j_gene: TRBJ2-1
d_gene: NA
abundance: NA
v_gene: TRBV10-3

CDR3nt: TGCGCCAGCAGCTTGGATGCAGGGGCGTATGATGGCTACACCTTC
CDR3aa: CASSLDAGAYDGYTF
j_gene: TRBJ1-2
d_gene: NA
abundance: NA
v_gene: TRBV5-1

CDR3nt: TGTGCCACCCAGGGCCTAGCGGGAGCCCCCTACAATGAGCAGTTCTTC
CDR3aa: CATQGLAGAPYNEQFF
j_gene: TRBJ2-1
d_gene: TRBD2
abundance: NA
v_gene: TRBV2

CDR3nt: TGTGCCAGCAGTGTAGGGACAGGGGCTACTAGCAATCAGCCCCAGCATTTT
CDR3aa: CASSVGTGATSNQPQHF
j_gene: TRBJ1-5
d_gene: TRBD1
abundance: once
v_gene: TRBV2

CDR3nt: TGTGCCAGTAGATCCCACGCTAACTATGGCTACACCTTC
CDR3aa: CASRSHANYGYTF
j_gene: TRBJ1-2
d_gene: NA
abundance: NA
v_gene: TRBV28

CDR3nt: TGCGCCAGCAGCCAAGATCTAGTTCCCGGGGAGCTGTTTTTT
CDR3aa: CASSQDLVPGELFF
j_gene: TRBJ2-2
d_gene: NA
abundance: NA
v_gene: TRBV4-3

CDR3nt: TGCGCCAGCACCCCCCCCGGACTAGCGGGAGGGCCGAACACCGGGGAGCTGTTTTTT
CDR3aa: CASTPPGLAGGPNTGELFF
j_gene: TRBJ2-2
d_gene: TRBD2
abundance: NA
v_gene: TRBV5-1

CDR3nt: TGTGCCACAGGACAGGTGTTTAGCAATCAGCCCCAGCATTTT
CDR3aa: CATGQVFSNQPQHF
j_gene: TRBJ1-5
d_gene: TRBD1
abundance: NA
v_gene: TRBV6-1

CDR3nt: TGTGCCAGCAGTGAATATACGAACACCGGGGAGCTGTTTTTT
CDR3aa: CASSEYTNTGELFF
j_gene: TRBJ2-2
d_gene: NA
abundance: NA
v_gene: TRBV25-1

CDR3nt: TGCAGCGTTGAGTTCCGACTAAAGCAGTTCTTC
CDR3aa: CSVEFRLKQFF
j_gene: TRBJ2-1
d_gene: NA
abundance: NA
v_gene: TRBV29-1

CDR3nt: TGTGCCACCAGCAGAGAGAGGAGCGAGTGGGAGACCCAGTACTTC
CDR3aa: CATSRERSEWETQYF
j_gene: TRBJ2-5
d_gene: NA
abundance: NA
v_gene: TRBV15

CDR3nt: TGTGCCAGCAGTTTGGCACAGGGACCCTACGAGCAGTACTTC
CDR3aa: CASSLAQGPYEQYF
j_gene: TRBJ2-7
d_gene: NA
abundance: NA
v_gene: TRBV27

CDR3nt: TGTGCCAGCAGAAACCCCGACAGGCTCTACGAGCAGTACTTC
CDR3aa: CASRNPDRLYEQYF
j_gene: TRBJ2-7
d_gene: NA
abundance: NA
v_gene: TRBV2

CDR3nt: TGTGCCAGCAGCTTAGCCAGGGGTATCGACACTGAAGCTTTCTTT
CDR3aa: CASSLARGIDTEAFF
j_gene: TRBJ1-1
d_gene: NA
abundance: NA
v_gene: TRBV7-8

CDR3nt: TGTGCCAGCAGCTTATATAGCGGAGAGTACAATGAGCAGTTCTTC
CDR3aa: CASSLYSGEYNEQFF
j_gene: TRBJ2-1
d_gene: NA
abundance: NA
v_gene: TRBV7-8

CDR3nt: TGCAGCGCCTCAGGGGAAGGCAATCAGCCCCAGCATTTT
CDR3aa: CSASGEGNQPQHF
j_gene: TRBJ1-5
d_gene: NA
abundance: NA
v_gene: TRBV29-1

CDR3nt: TGTGCCAGCAGTTTTAATGACAGGGCAGGGGGCACTGAAGCTTTCTTT
CDR3aa: CASSFNDRAGGTEAFF
j_gene: TRBJ1-1
d_gene: TRBD1
abundance: NA
v_gene: TRBV27